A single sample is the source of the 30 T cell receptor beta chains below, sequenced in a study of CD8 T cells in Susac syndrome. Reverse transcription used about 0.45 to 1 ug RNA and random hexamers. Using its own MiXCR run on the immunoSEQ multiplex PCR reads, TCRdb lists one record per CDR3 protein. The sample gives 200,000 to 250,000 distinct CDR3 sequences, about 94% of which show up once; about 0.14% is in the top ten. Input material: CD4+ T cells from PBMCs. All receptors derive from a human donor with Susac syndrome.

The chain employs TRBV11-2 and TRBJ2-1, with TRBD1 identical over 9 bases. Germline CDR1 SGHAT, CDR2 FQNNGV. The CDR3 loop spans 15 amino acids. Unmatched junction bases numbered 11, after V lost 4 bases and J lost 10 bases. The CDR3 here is CASSSSRDRVGEQFF. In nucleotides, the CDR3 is TGTGCCAGCAGCTCTTCCCGGGACAGGGTTGGGGAGCAGTTCTTC.

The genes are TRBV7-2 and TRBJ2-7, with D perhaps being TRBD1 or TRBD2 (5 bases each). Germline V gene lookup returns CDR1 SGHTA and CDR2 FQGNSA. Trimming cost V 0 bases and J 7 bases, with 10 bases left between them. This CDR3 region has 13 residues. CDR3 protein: CASSLAPEGEQYF. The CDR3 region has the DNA TGTGCCAGCAGCTTAGCACCCGAGGGGGAGCAGTACTTC.

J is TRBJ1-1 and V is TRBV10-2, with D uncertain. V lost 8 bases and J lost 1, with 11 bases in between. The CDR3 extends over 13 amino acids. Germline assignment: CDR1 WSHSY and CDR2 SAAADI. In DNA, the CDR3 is TGCGCCAGCGTTAGCCGGGGGAACACTGAAGCTTTCTTT. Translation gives CASVSRGNTEAFF.

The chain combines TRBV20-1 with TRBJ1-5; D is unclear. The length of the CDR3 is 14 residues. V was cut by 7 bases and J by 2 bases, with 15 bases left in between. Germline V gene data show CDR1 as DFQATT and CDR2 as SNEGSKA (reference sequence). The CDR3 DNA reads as TGCAGTGTGGACCCAGGTGGCGGCAATCAGCCCCAGCATTTT. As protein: CSVDPGGGNQPQHF.

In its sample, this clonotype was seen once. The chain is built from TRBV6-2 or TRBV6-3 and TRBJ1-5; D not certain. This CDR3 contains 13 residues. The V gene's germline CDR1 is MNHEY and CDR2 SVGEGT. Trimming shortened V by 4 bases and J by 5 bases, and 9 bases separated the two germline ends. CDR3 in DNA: TGTGCCAGCAGTTTCCGCCGGGATCAGCCCCAGCATTTT. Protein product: CASSFRRDQPQHF.

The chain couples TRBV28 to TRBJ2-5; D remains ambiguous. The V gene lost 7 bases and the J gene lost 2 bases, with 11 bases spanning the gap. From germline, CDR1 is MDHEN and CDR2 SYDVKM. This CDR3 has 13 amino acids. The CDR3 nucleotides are TGTGCCAGCACCCTAGGTGTACAAGAGACCCAGTACTTC. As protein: CASTLGVQETQYF.

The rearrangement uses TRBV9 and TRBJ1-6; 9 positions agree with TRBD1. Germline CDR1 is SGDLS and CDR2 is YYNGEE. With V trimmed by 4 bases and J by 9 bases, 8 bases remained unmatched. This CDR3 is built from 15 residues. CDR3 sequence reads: CASSPEGTGTSPLHF. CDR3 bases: TGTGCCAGCAGCCCCGAGGGGACAGGGACTTCACCCCTCCACTTT.

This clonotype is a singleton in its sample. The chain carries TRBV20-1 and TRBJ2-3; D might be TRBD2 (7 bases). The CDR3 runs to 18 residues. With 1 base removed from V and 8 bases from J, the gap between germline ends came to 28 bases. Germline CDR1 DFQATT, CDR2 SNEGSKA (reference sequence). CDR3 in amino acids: CSARVQIPGASGRLTQYF. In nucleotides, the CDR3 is TGCAGTGCTAGAGTACAGATCCCAGGGGCTAGCGGAAGACTTACGCAGTATTTT.

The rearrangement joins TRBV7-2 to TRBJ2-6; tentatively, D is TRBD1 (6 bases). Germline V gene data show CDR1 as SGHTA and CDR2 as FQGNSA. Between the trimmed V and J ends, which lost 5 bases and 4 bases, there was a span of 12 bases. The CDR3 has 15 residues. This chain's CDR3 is CASSGQIAGANVLTF. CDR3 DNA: TGTGCCAGCAGCGGACAGATAGCAGGGGCCAACGTCCTGACTTTC.

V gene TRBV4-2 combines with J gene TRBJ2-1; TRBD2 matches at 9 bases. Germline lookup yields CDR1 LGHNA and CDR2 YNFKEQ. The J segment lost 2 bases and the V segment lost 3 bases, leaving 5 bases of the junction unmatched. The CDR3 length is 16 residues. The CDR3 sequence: CASSQGSSGAYNEQFF. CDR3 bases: TGTGCCAGCAGCCAGGGTTCTAGCGGGGCCTACAATGAGCAGTTCTTC.

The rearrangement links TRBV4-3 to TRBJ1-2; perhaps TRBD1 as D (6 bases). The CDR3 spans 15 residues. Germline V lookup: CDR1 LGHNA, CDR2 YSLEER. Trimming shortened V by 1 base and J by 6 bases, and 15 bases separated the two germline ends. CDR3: CASSQVFSGDNGYTF. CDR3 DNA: TGCGCCAGCAGCCAAGTATTCTCAGGGGATAATGGCTACACCTTC.

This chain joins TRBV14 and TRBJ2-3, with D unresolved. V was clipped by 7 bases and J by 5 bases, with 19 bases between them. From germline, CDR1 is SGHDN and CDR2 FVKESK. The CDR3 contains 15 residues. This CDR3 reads CASTPPGLPRDTQYF. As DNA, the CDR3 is TGTGCCAGCACCCCCCCGGGCCTCCCCAGAGATACGCAGTATTTT.

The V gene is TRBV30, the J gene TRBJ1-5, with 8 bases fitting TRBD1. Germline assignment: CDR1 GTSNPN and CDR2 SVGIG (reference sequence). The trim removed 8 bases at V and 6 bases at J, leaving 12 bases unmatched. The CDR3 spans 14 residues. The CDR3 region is CAGAGQGVGQPQHF. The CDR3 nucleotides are TGTGCCGGAGCCGGACAGGGAGTAGGTCAGCCCCAGCATTTT.

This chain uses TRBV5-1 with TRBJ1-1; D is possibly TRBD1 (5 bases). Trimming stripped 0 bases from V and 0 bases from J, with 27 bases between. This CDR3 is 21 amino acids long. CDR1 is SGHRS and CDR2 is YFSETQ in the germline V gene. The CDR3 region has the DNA TGCGCCAGCAGCTTGGATCGGTTGGGGGAGGGGCTTTCACTGTTGAACACTGAAGCTTTCTTT. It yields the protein CASSLDRLGEGLSLLNTEAFF.

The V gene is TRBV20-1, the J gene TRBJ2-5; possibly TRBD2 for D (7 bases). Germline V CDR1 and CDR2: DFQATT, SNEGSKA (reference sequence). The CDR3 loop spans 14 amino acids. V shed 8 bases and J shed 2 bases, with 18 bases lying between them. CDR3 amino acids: CSSSRGGGQETQYF. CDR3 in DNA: TGCAGTTCCTCGAGAGGGGGGGGGCAAGAGACCCAGTACTTC.

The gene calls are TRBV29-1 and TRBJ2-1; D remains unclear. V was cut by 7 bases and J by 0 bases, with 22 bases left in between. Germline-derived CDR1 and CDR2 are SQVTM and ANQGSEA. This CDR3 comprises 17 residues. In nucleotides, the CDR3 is TGCAGCGCCCCGATAGCAGGCCTTAGCAGCTCCTACAATGAGCAGTTCTTC. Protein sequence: CSAPIAGLSSSYNEQFF.

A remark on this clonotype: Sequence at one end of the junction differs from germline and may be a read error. The CDR3 spells CATSNEQDGYGYTF. The CDR3 coding sequence is TGTGCCACAAGCAACGAGCAGGATGGCTATGGCTACACCTTC. V and J are TRBV15 and TRBJ1-2; D is uncertain. This CDR3 region has 14 residues. Germline CDR1 and CDR2: LNHNV and YYDKDF (reference sequence).

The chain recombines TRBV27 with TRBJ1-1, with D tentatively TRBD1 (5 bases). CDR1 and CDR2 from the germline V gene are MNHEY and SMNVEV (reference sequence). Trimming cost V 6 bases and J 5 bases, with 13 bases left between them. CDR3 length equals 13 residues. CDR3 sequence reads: CASSTGGKTEAFF. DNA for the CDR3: TGTGCCAGCAGCACAGGCGGTAAAACTGAAGCTTTCTTT.

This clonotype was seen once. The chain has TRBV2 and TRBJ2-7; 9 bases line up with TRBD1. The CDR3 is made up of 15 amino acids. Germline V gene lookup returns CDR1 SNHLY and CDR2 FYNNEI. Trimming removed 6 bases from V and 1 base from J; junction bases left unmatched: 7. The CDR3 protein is CASRVGQGRSYEQYF. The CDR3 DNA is TGTGCCAGCAGGGTAGGACAGGGGAGGTCCTACGAGCAGTACTTC.

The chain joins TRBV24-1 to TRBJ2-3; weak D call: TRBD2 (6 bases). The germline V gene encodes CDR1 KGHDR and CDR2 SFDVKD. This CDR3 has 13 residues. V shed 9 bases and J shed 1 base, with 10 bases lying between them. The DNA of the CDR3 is TGTGCCACCCAGGGCGGGGGCACAGATACGCAGTATTTT. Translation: CATQGGGTDTQYF.

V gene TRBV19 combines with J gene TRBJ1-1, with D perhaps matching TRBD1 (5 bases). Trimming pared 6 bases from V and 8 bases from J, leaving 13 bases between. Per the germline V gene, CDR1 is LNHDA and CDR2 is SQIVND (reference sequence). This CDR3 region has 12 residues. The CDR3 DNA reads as TGTGCCAGTAGCAAGGACACGAAGGAAGCTTTCTTT. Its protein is CASSKDTKEAFF.

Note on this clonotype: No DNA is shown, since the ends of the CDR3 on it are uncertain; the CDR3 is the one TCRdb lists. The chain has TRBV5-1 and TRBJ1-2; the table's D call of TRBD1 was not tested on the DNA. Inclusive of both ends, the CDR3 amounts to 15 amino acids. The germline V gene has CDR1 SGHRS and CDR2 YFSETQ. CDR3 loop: CASSFRFGAGNGYTF.

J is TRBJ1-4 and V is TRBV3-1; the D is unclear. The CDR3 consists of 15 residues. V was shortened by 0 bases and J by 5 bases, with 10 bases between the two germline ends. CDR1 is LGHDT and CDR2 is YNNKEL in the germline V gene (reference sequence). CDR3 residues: CASSQDWNSNEKLFF. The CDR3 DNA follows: TGTGCCAGCAGCCAAGATTGGAATTCGAATGAAAAACTGTTTTTT.

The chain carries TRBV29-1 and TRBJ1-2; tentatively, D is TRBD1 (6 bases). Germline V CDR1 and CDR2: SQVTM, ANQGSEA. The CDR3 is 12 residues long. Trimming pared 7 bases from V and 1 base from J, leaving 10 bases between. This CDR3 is CSAADSNYGYTF. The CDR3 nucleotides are TGCAGCGCCGCGGACAGTAACTATGGCTACACCTTC.

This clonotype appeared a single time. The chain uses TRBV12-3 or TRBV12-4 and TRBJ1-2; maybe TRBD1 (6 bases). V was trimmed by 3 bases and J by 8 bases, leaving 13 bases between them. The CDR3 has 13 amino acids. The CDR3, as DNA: TGTGCCAGCAGTTTGGCAGGGGCGCAAGGCTACACCTTC. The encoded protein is CASSLAGAQGYTF.

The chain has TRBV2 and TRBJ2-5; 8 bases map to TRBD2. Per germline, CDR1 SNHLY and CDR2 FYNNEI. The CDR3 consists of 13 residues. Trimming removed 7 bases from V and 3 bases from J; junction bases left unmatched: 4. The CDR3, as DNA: TGTGCCAGCACGGGGCGGGGGGAAGAGACCCAGTACTTC. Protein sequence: CASTGRGEETQYF. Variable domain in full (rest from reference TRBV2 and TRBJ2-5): EPEVTQTPSHQVTQMGQEVILRCVPISNHLYFYWYRQILGQKVEFLVSFYNNEISEKSEIFDDQFSVERPDGSNFTLKIRSTKLEDSAMYFCASTGRGEETQYFGPGTRLLVL.

The CDR3 DNA sequence: TGCAGTGCTAGAGATCTCCCCAGGTCCTCTGAAGCTTTCTTT. It is translated as CSARDLPRSSEAFF. The chain joins TRBV20-1 to TRBJ1-1; D uncertain. CDR3 length: 14 amino acids. Germline assignment: CDR1 DFQATT and CDR2 SNEGSKA (reference sequence). With 0 bases removed from V and 6 bases from J, the gap between germline ends came to 14 bases.

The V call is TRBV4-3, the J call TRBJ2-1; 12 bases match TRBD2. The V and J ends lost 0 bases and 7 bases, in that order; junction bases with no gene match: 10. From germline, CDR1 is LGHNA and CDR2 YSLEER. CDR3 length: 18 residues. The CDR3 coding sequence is TGCGCCAGCAGCCAAGAACCCCCGACTAGCGGGGGAGGGAATGAGCAGTTCTTC. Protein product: CASSQEPPTSGGGNEQFF.

CDR3 bases: TGTGCCACCAGCAGAGATCAAACTGAGCAGTACTTC. Translating gives CATSRDQTEQYF. The chain recombines TRBV15 with TRBJ2-7; D call uncertain. Trimming pared 0 bases from V and 7 bases from J, leaving 7 bases between. Germline V gives CDR1 LNHNV, CDR2 YYDKDF (reference sequence). This CDR3 is 12 amino acids long.

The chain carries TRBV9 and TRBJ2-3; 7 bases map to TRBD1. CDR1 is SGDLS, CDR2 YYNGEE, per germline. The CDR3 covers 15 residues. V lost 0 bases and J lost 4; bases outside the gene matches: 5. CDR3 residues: CASSVATGRSDTQYF. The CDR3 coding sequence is TGTGCCAGCAGCGTAGCGACAGGGCGGTCAGATACGCAGTATTTT.